These 26 T cell receptor beta chains were sequenced from one sample in a study of CD8 T cells in Susac syndrome. RNA totalling about 0.45 to 1 ug underwent reverse transcription with random hexamers. In TCRdb, the immunoSEQ multiplex PCR reads were re-called with MiXCR into one record per CDR3 protein. The sample carries 150,000 to 200,000 distinct CDR3 sequences, approximately 93% recorded once. The sequencing sample was made of CD4+ T cells from PBMCs. These receptors originate from a human donor with multiple sclerosis.

The rearrangement links TRBV6-5 to TRBJ1-1; perhaps TRBD1 as D (5 bases). The length of the CDR3 is 15 residues. The germline V gene has CDR1 MNHEY and CDR2 SVGAGI. Trimming took off 2 bases at V and 0 bases at J, with 10 bases between the two ends. CDR3 nucleotides: TGTGCCAGCAGTTACGTTGGGGGGATGAACACTGAAGCTTTCTTT. It specifies CASSYVGGMNTEAFF.

The gene calls are TRBV6-6 and TRBJ2-5; D unclear. There are 12 residues in the CDR3. V lost 6 bases and J lost 2, with 7 bases in between. Germline V lookup: CDR1 MNHNY, CDR2 SVGAGI (reference sequence). CDR3 protein: CASRRQQETQYF. The CDR3 DNA follows: TGTGCCAGCAGAAGACAACAAGAGACCCAGTACTTC.

The chain employs TRBV5-1 and TRBJ1-4; TRBD1 is a possible D gene (6 bases). Germline V gives CDR1 SGHRS, CDR2 YFSETQ. The CDR3 extends over 14 amino acids. The V gene lost 3 bases and the J gene lost 5 bases, with 11 bases spanning the gap. CDR3 residues: CASSSRGDNEKLFF. The CDR3 DNA reads as TGCGCCAGCAGCTCCAGGGGCGACAATGAAAAACTGTTTTTT. Supplemented by reference TRBV5-1 and TRBJ1-4, the full variable domain reads KAGVTQTPRYLIKTRGQQVTLSCSPISGHRSVSWYQQTPGQGLQFLFEYFSETQRNKGNFPGRFSGRQFSNSRSEMNVSTLELGDSALYLCASSSRGDNEKLFFGSGTQLSVL.

V gene TRBV12-3 or TRBV12-4 combines with J gene TRBJ1-2, with 8 nucleotides matching TRBD1. This CDR3 spans 14 amino acids. With 6 bases clipped from V and 5 bases from J, the junction kept 8 bases outside the gene matches. The CDR3, as DNA: TGTGCCAGCAGACCCTCCGGGACAGGTTATGGCTACACCTTC. It specifies CASRPSGTGYGYTF.

This rearrangement joins TRBV27 to TRBJ2-2, with D possibly being TRBD1 (5 bases). The CDR3 runs to 14 residues. V was pared by 4 bases and J by 3 bases, with 9 bases between. Germline CDR1 and CDR2: MNHEY and SMNVEV (reference sequence). CDR3 sequence reads: CASSSWTYTGELFF. DNA of the CDR3: TGTGCCAGCAGTTCATGGACATACACCGGGGAGCTGTTTTTT.

The J gene is TRBJ2-2, the V gene TRBV24-1; 9 nucleotides align to TRBD1. V trimming: 3 bases; J trimming: 6 bases; junction bases outside the gene matches: 7. CDR1 KGHDR and CDR2 SFDVKD come from the germline V gene. The CDR3 extends over 16 amino acids. The CDR3 DNA is TGTGCCACCAGTGATCCCGGGACAGGGAAAGCCGGGGAGCTGTTTTTT. The encoded protein is CATSDPGTGKAGELFF.

The chain carries TRBV7-2 and TRBJ1-6; a possible D gene is TRBD1 (5 bases). Looked up from germline, CDR1 is SGHTA and CDR2 is FQGNSA. The CDR3 is 14 residues long. The germline V and J ends were trimmed by 2 bases and 10 bases, with 12 bases remaining between them. The CDR3 bases are TGTGCCAGCAGCTTAAGCCAGGGTGGGTCACCCCTCCACTTT. This encodes CASSLSQGGSPLHF.

The table lists this clonotype with a count of one. The chain combines TRBV7-9 with TRBJ2-3; 8 bases fit TRBD2. The CDR3 has 15 residues. After removal of 5 bases from V and 2 bases from J, the junction contained 6 bases not matched to a gene. The germline gives CDR1 SEHNR, CDR2 FQNEAQ (reference sequence). The CDR3 reads CASSPRAGDTDTQYF. The CDR3, as DNA: TGTGCCAGCAGCCCACGAGCGGGGGACACAGATACGCAGTATTTT.

The chain carries TRBV7-2 and TRBJ1-1; tentatively, D is TRBD1 (6 bases). V was pared by 8 bases and J by 4 bases, with 20 bases between. Germline V lookup: CDR1 SGHTA, CDR2 FQGNSA. The CDR3 has 15 amino acids. Here the CDR3 DNA reads TGTGCCAGCCGTGCTCCTGGGGGGGCGATCACTGAAGCTTTCTTT. Translated, it gives CASRAPGGAITEAFF.

The chain carries TRBV7-6 and TRBJ2-2, with D perhaps given as TRBD1 or TRBD2 (5 bases each). The CDR3 has 15 residues. V dropped 3 bases and J dropped 5 bases, with 13 bases sitting between them. In germline, CDR1 is SGHVS, CDR2 FNYEAQ. This CDR3 is CASSFGTSKTGELFF. The CDR3 nucleotides read TGTGCCAGCAGCTTCGGGACCTCTAAAACCGGGGAGCTGTTTTTT. The variable domain in full, with the rest retrieved from reference TRBV7-6 and TRBJ2-2, is GAGVSQSPRYKVTKRGQDVALRCDPISGHVSLYWYRQALGQGPEFLTYFNYEAQQDKSGLPNDRFSAERPEGSISTLTIQRTEQRDSAMYRCASSFGTSKTGELFFGEGSRLTVL.

The chain is built from TRBV24-1 and TRBJ2-3; 10 nucleotides match TRBD2. The CDR3 spans 13 residues. Germline CDR1 is KGHDR and CDR2 is SFDVKD. The trim removed 10 bases at V and 6 bases at J, leaving 6 bases unmatched. The DNA of the CDR3 is TGTGCCACGCGACTAGCGGGTGGGGATACGCAGTATTTT. This gives the protein CATRLAGGDTQYF.

The count of this clonotype is one. This chain links TRBV6-5 with TRBJ1-2, with 8 nucleotides matching TRBD1. The CDR3 contains 14 residues. The J segment lost 7 bases and the V segment lost 2 bases, leaving 6 bases of the junction unmatched. Germline V lookup: CDR1 MNHEY, CDR2 SVGAGI. The CDR3 is CASSYAGQDSGYTF. CDR3 nucleotide sequence: TGTGCCAGCAGTTACGCGGGACAGGATTCTGGCTACACCTTC.

DNA of the CDR3: TGTGCCAGCAGTCCGCGTTGGACAGGGTTCGGCTACACCTTC. Its translation is CASSPRWTGFGYTF. The rearrangement links TRBV27 to TRBJ1-2, with TRBD1 matching 8 bases. With V trimmed by 5 bases and J by 8 bases, 10 bases remained unmatched. This CDR3 region has 14 residues. Germline V gene sequence: CDR1 MNHEY, CDR2 SMNVEV (reference sequence).

V is TRBV4-3 and J is TRBJ2-7; 8 nucleotides line up with TRBD1. The CDR3 sequence is 16 residues long. V was pared by 4 bases and J by 1 base, with 9 bases of the junction left unmatched. Germline V CDR1 and CDR2: LGHNA, YSLEER. The CDR3 sequence is CASSPYATGDSYEQYF. The CDR3 DNA reads TGCGCCAGCAGCCCATACGCGACAGGGGATTCCTACGAGCAGTACTTC.

The gene calls are TRBV29-1 and TRBJ2-1; 10 bases map to TRBD2. V gave up 5 bases and J gave up 3 bases; unmatched junction bases: 4. Germline CDR1 and CDR2: SQVTM and ANQGSEA. The CDR3 contains 14 residues. CDR3 sequence: CSVYLAGVYNEQFF. CDR3 DNA sequence: TGCAGCGTTTATCTAGCGGGAGTCTACAATGAGCAGTTCTTC.

This chain joins TRBV4-3 and TRBJ2-1; TRBD2 matches at 13 bases. Germline lookup yields CDR1 LGHNA and CDR2 YSLEER. The J segment lost 7 bases and the V segment lost 0 bases, leaving 6 bases of the junction unmatched. The CDR3 spans 17 residues. The CDR3 sequence is CASSQDQLAGGQNEQFF. For the CDR3, the DNA is TGCGCCAGCAGCCAAGATCAACTAGCGGGAGGGCAGAATGAGCAGTTCTTC.

This clonotype was counted once. The chain carries TRBV5-1 and TRBJ2-7; 9 bases fit TRBD1. Trimming removed 5 bases from V and 6 bases from J; junction bases left unmatched: 9. CDR3 length: 14 amino acids. Germline CDR1 reads SGHRS; CDR2 reads YFSETQ. CDR3 sequence: CASRPTDRGSEQYF. The CDR3 nucleotides are TGCGCCAGCAGACCAACGGACAGGGGATCCGAGCAGTACTTC.

The V and J genes are TRBV7-2 and TRBJ2-1; 8 nucleotides line up with TRBD2. The V gene's germline CDR1 is SGHTA and CDR2 FQGNSA. V was clipped by 4 bases and J by 11 bases; unmatched bases: 10. This CDR3 has 14 residues. This CDR3 reads CASSSPRLAGQQFF. The CDR3, as DNA: TGTGCCAGCAGCTCCCCACGCCTAGCGGGCCAGCAGTTCTTC.

This chain joins TRBV20-1 and TRBJ2-5; D unresolved. V lost 1 base, J lost 5 bases, and 11 bases lay in between. Per germline, CDR1 DFQATT and CDR2 SNEGSKA (reference sequence). This CDR3 contains 13 residues. The CDR3 region is CSARGLNEETQYF. CDR3 DNA sequence: TGCAGTGCTAGAGGGCTAAACGAGGAGACCCAGTACTTC.

The chain combines TRBV11-2 with TRBJ1-5; a possible D gene is TRBD1 (6 bases). V dropped 0 bases and J dropped 6 bases, with 6 bases sitting between them. The CDR3 length is 13 residues. Per the germline V gene, CDR1 is SGHAT and CDR2 is FQNNGV. The CDR3 loop is CASSLDRGQPQHF. CDR3 bases: TGTGCCAGCAGCTTAGACAGGGGTCAGCCCCAGCATTTT. Based on the CDR3 plus reference TRBV11-2 and TRBJ1-5, the full variable domain is EAGVAQSPRYKIIEKRQSVAFWCNPISGHATLYWYQQILGQGPKLLIQFQNNGVVDDSQLPKDRFSAERLKGVDSTLKIQPAKLEDSAVYLCASSLDRGQPQHFGDGTRLSIL.

This chain uses TRBV9 with TRBJ2-7, with 9 bases aligning to TRBD2. The CDR3 is 14 residues long. V lost 6 bases, J lost 5 bases, and 9 bases stayed unmatched. The germline V gene has CDR1 SGDLS and CDR2 YYNGEE. The CDR3 bases are TGTGCCAGCACCCCCCGGGCTAGCGGGAACGAGCAGTACTTC. Amino acids: CASTPRASGNEQYF. Supplemented by reference TRBV9 and TRBJ2-7, the full variable domain reads DSGVTQTPKHLITATGQRVTLRCSPRSGDLSVYWYQQSLDQGLQFLIQYYNGEERAKGNILERFSAQQFPDLHSELNLSSLELGDSALYFCASTPRASGNEQYFGPGTRLTVT.

V gene TRBV3-1 combines with J gene TRBJ1-4; 7 nucleotides match TRBD1. The germline CDR1 and CDR2 sequences are LGHDT and YNNKEL (reference sequence). The V gene end was trimmed by 5 bases and the J gene end by 0 bases; junction bases not matched to a gene: 12. The CDR3 consists of 18 residues. CDR3: CASSKGTGQASTNEKLFF. The CDR3 DNA reads TGTGCCAGCAGCAAAGGAACCGGACAGGCGTCAACTAATGAAAAACTGTTTTTT.

The chain links TRBV14 to TRBJ2-7; TRBD1 might be the D (5 bases). The V and J ends lost 0 bases and 4 bases respectively, with 13 bases between them. The length of the CDR3 is 15 residues. CDR1 and CDR2 (germline): SGHDN, FVKESK. The CDR3 here is CASSQDPRVVYEQYF. The DNA for the CDR3 is TGTGCCAGCAGCCAAGATCCCAGGGTTGTGTACGAGCAGTACTTC.

This chain joins TRBV18 and TRBJ2-6; 9 nucleotides agree with TRBD1. This CDR3 has 18 amino acids. The trim removed 6 bases at V and 4 bases at J, leaving 13 bases unmatched. CDR1 KGHSH and CDR2 LQKENI come from the germline V gene. CDR3 DNA sequence: TGTGCCAGCTCGCGCTCGGGACAGGGCGCATCAGGGGCCAACGTCCTGACTTTC. This sequence encodes CASSRSGQGASGANVLTF.

The chain recombines TRBV6-5 with TRBJ1-2, with TRBD1 identical over 7 bases. This CDR3 region has 14 residues. Unmatched junction bases numbered 7, after V lost 5 bases and J lost 4 bases. Germline V gene sequence: CDR1 MNHEY, CDR2 SVGAGI. CDR3 sequence reads: CASSLGQAPYGYTF. The CDR3 DNA reads as TGTGCCAGCAGTCTCGGACAGGCGCCCTATGGCTACACCTTC.

The CDR3 DNA follows: TGTGCCAGCAGCTTAGCGCGGGCTGGGGCCAACGTCCTGACTTTC. Its translation is CASSLARAGANVLTF. The chain joins TRBV7-2 to TRBJ2-6, with a possible D match to TRBD2 (5 bases). Between the trimmed V and J ends, which lost 0 bases and 2 bases, there was a span of 5 bases. Germline CDR1 reads SGHTA; CDR2 reads FQGNSA. The CDR3 covers 15 residues.